The 8 T cell receptor beta chains below were found in one sample sequenced in a study of PD-1 blockade in classical Hodgkin lymphoma. TCRdb keeps only in-frame clones here, not all; method: immunoSEQ multiplex PCR. The sample has some 8,900 clones; around 82% are singletons. Patients all relapsed after autologous stem cell transplantation, and there was variation in brentuximab vedotin exposure. Negative magnetic selection isolated CD4+ T cells from thawed PBMCs. The material sequenced was CD4+ T cells from blood, taken at baseline. Source of these receptors: a human donor with classical Hodgkin lymphoma.

The genes are TRBV5-1 and TRBJ2-1, with 13 bases matching TRBD2. Trimming at V came to 4 bases and at J to 7 bases, leaving 8 bases not matched to a gene. Germline V gene data show CDR1 as SGHRS and CDR2 as YFSETQ. The CDR3 runs 16 residues. The CDR3 sequence: CASSETGLAGVNEQFF. As DNA, the CDR3 is TGCGCCAGCAGCGAGACAGGACTAGCGGGGGTTAATGAGCAGTTCTTC.

This chain joins TRBV19 and TRBJ2-5; maybe TRBD1 (6 bases). The CDR3 consists of 14 residues. CDR1 and CDR2 from the germline V gene are LNHDA and SQIVND (reference sequence). V lost 4 bases and J lost 1, with 10 bases in between. CDR3 DNA sequence: TGTGCCAGTAGTACGACAGGCTTCCAAGAGACCCAGTACTTC. Translating gives CASSTTGFQETQYF.

This chain connects TRBV6-6 to TRBJ2-5, with 12 bases that match TRBD2. In germline, CDR1 is MNHNY, CDR2 SVGAGI (reference sequence). The J segment lost 4 bases and the V segment lost 5 bases, leaving 8 bases of the junction unmatched. CDR3 length: 16 residues. CDR3 region: CASSRTSGVGGETQYF. CDR3 DNA: TGTGCCAGCAGTCGGACTAGCGGGGTGGGGGGAGAGACCCAGTACTTC.

Here the CDR3 DNA reads TGTGCCAGCAGTCCCTCAGGGTTCGCTGAAGCTTTCTTT. This encodes CASSPSGFAEAFF. The J gene is TRBJ1-1, the V gene TRBV28; D may be TRBD1 (5 bases). Deletions cut 5 bases from V and 6 bases from J, with 13 bases between. Germline V lookup: CDR1 MDHEN, CDR2 SYDVKM. The CDR3 totals 13 residues.

V usage is TRBV5-1 and J usage is TRBJ2-2; D gene ambiguous. Germline CDR1 and CDR2: SGHRS and YFSETQ. V lost 0 bases and J lost 6, with 6 bases in between. The CDR3 is 13 amino acids. CDR3 DNA sequence: TGCGCCAGCAGCTTGGACGGGTCCGGGGAGCTGTTTTTT. It is translated as CASSLDGSGELFF.

J is TRBJ1-1 and V is TRBV11-2; a weak D match, TRBD1 (6 bases). CDR1 is SGHAT, CDR2 FQNNGV, per germline. V was shortened by 5 bases and J by 1 base, with 8 bases between the two germline ends. The CDR3 has 13 amino acids. The CDR3 spells CASSKDRNTEAFF. The CDR3 DNA follows: TGTGCCAGCAGCAAGGACAGGAACACTGAAGCTTTCTTT.

The chain employs TRBV5-8 and TRBJ2-4; 8 bases map to TRBD2. Germline CDR1 SGHTS, CDR2 YDEGEE. The CDR3 is 13 amino acids. V gave up 6 bases and J gave up 6 bases; unmatched junction bases: 5. Here the CDR3 reads CASKSAGANIQYF. Here the CDR3 DNA reads TGTGCCAGCAAATCAGCGGGAGCAAACATTCAGTACTTC.

The chain recombines TRBV19 with TRBJ1-1; D may be TRBD1 (6 bases). The V gene's germline CDR1 is LNHDA and CDR2 SQIVND (reference sequence). The CDR3 loop spans 14 amino acids. V lost 3 bases and J lost 5, with 13 bases in between. CDR3 in amino acids: CASSMRGGRTEAFF. Here the CDR3 DNA reads TGTGCCAGTAGTATGCGCGGGGGGCGGACTGAAGCTTTCTTT.